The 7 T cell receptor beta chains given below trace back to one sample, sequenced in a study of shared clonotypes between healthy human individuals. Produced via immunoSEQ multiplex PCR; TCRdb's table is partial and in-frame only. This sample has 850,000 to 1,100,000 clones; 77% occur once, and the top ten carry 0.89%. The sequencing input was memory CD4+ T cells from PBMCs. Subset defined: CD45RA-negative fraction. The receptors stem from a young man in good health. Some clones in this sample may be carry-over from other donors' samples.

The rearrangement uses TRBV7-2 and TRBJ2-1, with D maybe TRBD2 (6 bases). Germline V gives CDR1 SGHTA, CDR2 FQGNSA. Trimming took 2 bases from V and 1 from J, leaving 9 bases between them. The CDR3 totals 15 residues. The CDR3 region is CASSLFAGSYNEQFF. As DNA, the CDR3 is TGTGCCAGCAGCTTATTTGCGGGATCCTACAATGAGCAGTTCTTC. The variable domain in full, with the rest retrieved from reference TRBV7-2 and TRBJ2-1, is GAGVSQSPSNKVTEKGKDVELRCDPISGHTALYWYRQSLGQGLEFLIYFQGNSAPDKSGLPSDRFSAERTGGSVSTLTIQRTQQEDSAVYLCASSLFAGSYNEQFFGPGTRLTVL.

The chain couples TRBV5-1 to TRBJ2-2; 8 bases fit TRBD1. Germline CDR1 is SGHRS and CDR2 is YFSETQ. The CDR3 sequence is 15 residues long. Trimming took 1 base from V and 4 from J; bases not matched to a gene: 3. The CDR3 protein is CASSLPQGATGELFF. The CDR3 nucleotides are TGCGCCAGCAGCTTGCCCCAGGGGGCCACCGGGGAGCTGTTTTTT.

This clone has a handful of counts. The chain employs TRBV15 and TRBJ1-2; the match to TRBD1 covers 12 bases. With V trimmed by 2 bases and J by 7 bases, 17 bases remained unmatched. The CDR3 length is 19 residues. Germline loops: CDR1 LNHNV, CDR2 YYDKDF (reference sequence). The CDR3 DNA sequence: TGTGCCACCAGCAGACCAAACTACCGGGACAGGGGGCAGAGAAGTGGCTACACCTTC. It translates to CATSRPNYRDRGQRSGYTF.

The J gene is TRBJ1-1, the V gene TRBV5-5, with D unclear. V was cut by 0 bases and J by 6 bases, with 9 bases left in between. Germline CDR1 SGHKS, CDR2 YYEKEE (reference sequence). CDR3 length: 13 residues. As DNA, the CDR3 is TGTGCCAGCAGCTTGGTTACCGGGGCTGAAGCTTTCTTT. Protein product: CASSLVTGAEAFF.

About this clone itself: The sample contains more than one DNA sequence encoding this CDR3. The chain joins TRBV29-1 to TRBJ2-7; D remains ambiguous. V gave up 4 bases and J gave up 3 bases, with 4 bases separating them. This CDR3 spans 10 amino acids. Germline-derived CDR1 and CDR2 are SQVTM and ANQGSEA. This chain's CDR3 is CSVGSYEQYF. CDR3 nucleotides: TGCAGCGTTGGGAGCTACGAGCAGTACTTC.

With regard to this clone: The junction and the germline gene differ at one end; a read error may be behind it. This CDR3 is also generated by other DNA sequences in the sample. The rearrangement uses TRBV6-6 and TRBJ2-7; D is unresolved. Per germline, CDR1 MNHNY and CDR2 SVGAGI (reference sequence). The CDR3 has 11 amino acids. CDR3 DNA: TGTGCCAGCAGTGACTCCTACGAGCAGTACTTC. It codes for CASSDSYEQYF.

CDR3: CASRPRGGRSTEAFF. In DNA form, the CDR3 reads TGTGCCAGCAGGCCTCGTGGGGGGAGGAGCACTGAAGCTTTCTTT. V is TRBV6-1 and J is TRBJ1-1; TRBD1 is a possible D gene (5 bases). This CDR3 comprises 15 residues. Germline V gene sequence: CDR1 MNHNS, CDR2 SASEGT. V gave up 6 bases and J gave up 4 bases, with 18 bases separating them.